The source of this T cell receptor (beta chain) is a study of T cells in Graves' hyperthyroidism and ophthalmopathy. With 7 bases clipped from V and 2 bases from J, the junction kept 5 bases outside the gene matches. CDR3 length: 13 amino acids. From germline, CDR1 is MNHEY and CDR2 SVGEGT. Those patients with uncontrolled infection, other autoimmune disease, pregnancy or lactation were excluded. RNA transcripts yielded amplified TCR beta CDR3 regions. The HTBI primer set served for first-round RT-PCR of the TCR CDR3. From the multiplex PCR reads, TCRdb called clonotypes with MiXCR, one entry per CDR3 protein. The data show 400,000 to 600,000 distinct CDR3 sequences, 20% to 25% seen once.

V and J are TRBV6-2 or TRBV6-3 and TRBJ2-7, with 7 positions matching TRBD2. This sequence was found in a man aged 18 to 29 with Graves' hyperthyroidism. The sequencing sample was made of blood. The CDR3 here is CASKRDLAYEQYF. CDR3 DNA sequence: TGTGCCAGCAAGCGGGACCTAGCCTACGAGCAGTACTTC.